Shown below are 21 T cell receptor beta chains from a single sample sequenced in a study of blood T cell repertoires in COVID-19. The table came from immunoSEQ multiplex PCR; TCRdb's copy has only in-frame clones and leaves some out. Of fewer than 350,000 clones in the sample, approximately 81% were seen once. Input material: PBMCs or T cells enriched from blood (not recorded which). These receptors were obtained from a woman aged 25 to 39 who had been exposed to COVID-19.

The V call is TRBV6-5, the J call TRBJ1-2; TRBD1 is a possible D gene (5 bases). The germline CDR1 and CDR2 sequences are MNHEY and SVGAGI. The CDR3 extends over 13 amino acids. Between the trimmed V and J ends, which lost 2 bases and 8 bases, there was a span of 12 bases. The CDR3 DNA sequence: TGTGCCAGCAGTTACGGACAAGCTCAAGGCTACACCTTC. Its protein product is CASSYGQAQGYTF.

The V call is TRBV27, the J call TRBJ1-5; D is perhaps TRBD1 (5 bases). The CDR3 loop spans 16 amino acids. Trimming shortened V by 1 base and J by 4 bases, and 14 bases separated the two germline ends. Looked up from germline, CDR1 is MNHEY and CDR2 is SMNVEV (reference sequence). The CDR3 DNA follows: TGTGCCAGCAGTTTATTAGGGGTAGGTGGGAATCAGCCCCAGCATTTT. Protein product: CASSLLGVGGNQPQHF.

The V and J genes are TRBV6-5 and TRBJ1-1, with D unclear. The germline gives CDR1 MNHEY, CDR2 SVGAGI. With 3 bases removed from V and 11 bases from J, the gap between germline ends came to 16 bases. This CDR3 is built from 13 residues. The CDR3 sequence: CASSYTVSTSAFF. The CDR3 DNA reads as TGTGCCAGCAGTTATACAGTCTCTACCTCGGCTTTCTTT.

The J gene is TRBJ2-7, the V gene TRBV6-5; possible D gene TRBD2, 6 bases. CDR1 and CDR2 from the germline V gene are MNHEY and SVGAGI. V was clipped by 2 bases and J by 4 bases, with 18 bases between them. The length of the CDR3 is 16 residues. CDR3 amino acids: CASSYVPGGPPYEQYF. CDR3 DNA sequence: TGTGCCAGCAGTTACGTACCCGGGGGACCCCCTTACGAGCAGTACTTC.

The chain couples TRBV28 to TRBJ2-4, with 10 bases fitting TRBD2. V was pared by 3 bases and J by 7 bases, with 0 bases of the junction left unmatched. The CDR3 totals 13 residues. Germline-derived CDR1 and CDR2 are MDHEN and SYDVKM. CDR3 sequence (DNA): TGTGCCAGCAGTTTGACTAGCGGGAACATTCAGTACTTC. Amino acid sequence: CASSLTSGNIQYF.

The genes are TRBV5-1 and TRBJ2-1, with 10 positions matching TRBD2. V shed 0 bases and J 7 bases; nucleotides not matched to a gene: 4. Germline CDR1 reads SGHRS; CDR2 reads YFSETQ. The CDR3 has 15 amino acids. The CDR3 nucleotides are TGCGCCAGCAGCTTGGCTAGCGGGAGCGGGAATGAGCAGTTCTTC. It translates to CASSLASGSGNEQFF.

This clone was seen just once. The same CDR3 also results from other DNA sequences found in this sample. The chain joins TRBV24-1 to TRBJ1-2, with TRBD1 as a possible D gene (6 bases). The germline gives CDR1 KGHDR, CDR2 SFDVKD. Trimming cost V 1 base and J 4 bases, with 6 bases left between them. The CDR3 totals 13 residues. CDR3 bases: TGTGCCACCAGTGATTTAGGGGGCTATGGCTACACCTTC. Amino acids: CATSDLGGYGYTF.

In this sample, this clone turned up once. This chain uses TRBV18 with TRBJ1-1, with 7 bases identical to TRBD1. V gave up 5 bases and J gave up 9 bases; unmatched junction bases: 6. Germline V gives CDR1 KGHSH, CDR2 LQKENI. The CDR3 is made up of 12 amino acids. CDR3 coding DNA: TGTGCCAGCTCAAGACCGGGACAGAAAGCTTTCTTT. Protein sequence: CASSRPGQKAFF.

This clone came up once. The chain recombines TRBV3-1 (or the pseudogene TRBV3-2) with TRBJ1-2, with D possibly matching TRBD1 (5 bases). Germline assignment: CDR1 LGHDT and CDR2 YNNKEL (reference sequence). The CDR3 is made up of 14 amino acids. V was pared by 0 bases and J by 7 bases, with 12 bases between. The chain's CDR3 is CASSQDEDISGYTF. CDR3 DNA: TGTGCCAGCAGCCAAGACGAGGACATAAGTGGCTACACCTTC.

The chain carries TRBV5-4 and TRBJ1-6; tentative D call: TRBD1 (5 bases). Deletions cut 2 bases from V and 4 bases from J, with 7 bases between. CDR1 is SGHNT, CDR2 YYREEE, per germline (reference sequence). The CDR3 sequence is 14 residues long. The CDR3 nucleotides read TGTGCCAGCAGCTTACAGGTTTATAATTCACCCCTCCACTTT. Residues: CASSLQVYNSPLHF.

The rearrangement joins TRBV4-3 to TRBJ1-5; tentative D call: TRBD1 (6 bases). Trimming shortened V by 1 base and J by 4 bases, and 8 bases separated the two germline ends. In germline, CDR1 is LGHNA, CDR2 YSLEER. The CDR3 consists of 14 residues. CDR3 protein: CASSQGQGNQPQHF. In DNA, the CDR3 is TGCGCCAGCAGCCAAGGGCAGGGGAATCAGCCCCAGCATTTT.

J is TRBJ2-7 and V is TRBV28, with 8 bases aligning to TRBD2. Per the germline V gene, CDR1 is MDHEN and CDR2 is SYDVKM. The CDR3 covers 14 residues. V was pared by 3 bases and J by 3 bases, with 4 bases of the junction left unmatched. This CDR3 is CASSFETSGYEQYF. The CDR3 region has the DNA TGTGCCAGCAGTTTCGAAACTAGCGGCTACGAGCAGTACTTC. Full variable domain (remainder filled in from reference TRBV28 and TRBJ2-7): DVKVTQSSRYLVKRTGEKVFLECVQDMDHENMFWYRQDPGLGLRLIYFSYDVKMKEKGDIPEGYSVSREKKERFSLILESASTNQTSMYLCASSFETSGYEQYFGPGTRLTVT.

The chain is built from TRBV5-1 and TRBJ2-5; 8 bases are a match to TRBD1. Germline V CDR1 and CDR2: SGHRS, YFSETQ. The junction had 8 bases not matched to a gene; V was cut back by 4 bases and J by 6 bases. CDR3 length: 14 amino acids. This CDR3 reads CASSRTGIEKTQYF. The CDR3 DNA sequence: TGCGCCAGCAGCAGGACAGGGATAGAAAAGACCCAGTACTTC.

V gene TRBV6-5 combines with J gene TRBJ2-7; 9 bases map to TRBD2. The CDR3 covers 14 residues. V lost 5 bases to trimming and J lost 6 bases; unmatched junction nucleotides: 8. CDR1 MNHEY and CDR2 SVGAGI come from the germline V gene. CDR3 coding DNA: TGTGCCAGCAGTCTGCCGGGACTAGCTCGCGAGCAGTACTTC. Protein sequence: CASSLPGLAREQYF.

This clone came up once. CDR3: CAWSPPGQPQHF. As DNA, the CDR3 is TGTGCCTGGAGTCCACCCGGTCAGCCCCAGCATTTT. V is TRBV30 and J is TRBJ1-5, with D unclear. CDR1 is GTSNPN, CDR2 SVGIG, per germline (reference sequence). Trimming stripped 2 bases from V and 6 bases from J, with 8 bases between. This CDR3 is built from 12 residues.

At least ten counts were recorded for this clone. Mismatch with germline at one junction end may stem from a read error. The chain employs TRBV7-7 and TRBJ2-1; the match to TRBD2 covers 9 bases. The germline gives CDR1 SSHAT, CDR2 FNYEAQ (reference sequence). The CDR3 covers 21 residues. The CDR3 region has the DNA TGTGCTAGCAGCTTAGATGAGACAGGGTGGAGTAGCGGGGGAGAGTACAATGAGCAGTTCTTC. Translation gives CASSLDETGWSSGGEYNEQFF. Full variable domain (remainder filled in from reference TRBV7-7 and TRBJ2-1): GAGVSQSPRYKVTKRGQDVTLRCDPISSHATLYWYQQALGQGPEFLTYFNYEAQPDKSGLPSDRFSAERPEGSISTLTIQRTEQRDSAMYRCASSLDETGWSSGGEYNEQFFGPGTRLTVL.

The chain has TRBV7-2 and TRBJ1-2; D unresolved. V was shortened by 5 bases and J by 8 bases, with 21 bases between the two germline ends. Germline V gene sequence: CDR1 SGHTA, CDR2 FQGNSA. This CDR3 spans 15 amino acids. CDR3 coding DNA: TGTGCCAGCAGCGTCTGGGCCTCGGGGAGGTACGGCTACACCTTC. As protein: CASSVWASGRYGYTF.

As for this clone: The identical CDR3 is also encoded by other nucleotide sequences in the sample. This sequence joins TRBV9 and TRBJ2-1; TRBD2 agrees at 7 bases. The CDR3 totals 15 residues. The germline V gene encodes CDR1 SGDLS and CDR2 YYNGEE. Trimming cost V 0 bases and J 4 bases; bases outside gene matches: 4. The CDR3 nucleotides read TGTGCCAGCAGCGTAGACGGGGGGTCGTACAATGAGCAGTTCTTC. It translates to CASSVDGGSYNEQFF.

This CDR3 is CASSLQMYYEQYF. The CDR3 DNA reads as TGTGCCAGCAGCTTGCAGATGTACTACGAGCAGTACTTC. The chain couples TRBV5-8 to TRBJ2-7, with no clear D. Germline-derived CDR1 and CDR2 are SGHTS and YDEGEE. Trimming shortened V by 1 base and J by 3 bases, and 8 bases separated the two germline ends. The CDR3 length is 13 residues.

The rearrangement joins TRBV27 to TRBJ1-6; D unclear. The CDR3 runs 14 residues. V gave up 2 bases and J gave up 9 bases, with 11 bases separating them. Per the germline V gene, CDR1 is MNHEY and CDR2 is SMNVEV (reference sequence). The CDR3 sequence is CASSLQSSGSPLHF. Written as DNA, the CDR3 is TGTGCCAGCAGTTTACAATCTTCGGGTTCACCCCTCCACTTT.

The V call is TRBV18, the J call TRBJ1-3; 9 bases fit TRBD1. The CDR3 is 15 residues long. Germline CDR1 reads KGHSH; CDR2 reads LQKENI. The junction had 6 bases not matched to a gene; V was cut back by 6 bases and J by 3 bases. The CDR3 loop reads CASSPKTGGGNTIYF. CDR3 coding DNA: TGTGCCAGCTCCCCGAAGACAGGGGGTGGAAACACCATATATTTT.